Below, 12 T cell receptor beta chains from the same sample are listed, as sequenced in a study of blood T cell repertoires in COVID-19. TCRdb's copy holds only in-frame clones and misses some; the assay was immunoSEQ multiplex PCR. The repertoire holds a few hundred thousand clones, with over 75% as singletons. Sequencing used peripheral blood. All receptors derive from a woman aged 60 to 75 with acute or convalescent COVID-19.

In DNA form, the CDR3 reads TGTGCCAGCAGCCCTACGACTAGATTAGTCACAGATACGCAGTATTTT. The encoded protein is CASSPTTRLVTDTQYF. V usage is TRBV7-6 and J usage is TRBJ2-3; TRBD2 might be the D (6 bases). The CDR3 is 16 amino acids. CDR1 is SGHVS and CDR2 is FNYEAQ in the germline V gene. Trimming took off 5 bases at V and 2 bases at J, with 17 bases between the two ends. Full variable domain (outside the CDR3, taken from reference TRBV7-6 and TRBJ2-3): GAGVSQSPRYKVTKRGQDVALRCDPISGHVSLYWYRQALGQGPEFLTYFNYEAQQDKSGLPNDRFSAERPEGSISTLTIQRTEQRDSAMYRCASSPTTRLVTDTQYFGPGTRLTVL.

This chain uses TRBV9 with TRBJ2-3, with a possible D match to TRBD1 (5 bases). From germline, CDR1 is SGDLS and CDR2 YYNGEE. The ends were cut back, 4 bases at V and 0 bases at J, with 15 bases in the middle. CDR3 size: 16 residues. The CDR3 DNA sequence: TGTGCCAGCAGCCCCCTGGGGCTTTCAAGCACAGATACGCAGTATTTT. Translated: CASSPLGLSSTDTQYF.

V usage is TRBV3-1 (or the pseudogene TRBV3-2) and J usage is TRBJ1-1; D uncertain. Trimming stripped 5 bases from V and 4 bases from J, with 8 bases between. CDR1 is LGHDT, CDR2 YNNKEL, per germline (reference sequence). The CDR3 length is 12 residues. The CDR3 DNA follows: TGTGCCAGCAGCGGACTGGGCACTGAAGCTTTCTTT. It encodes CASSGLGTEAFF.

The chain is built from TRBV5-4 and TRBJ1-3; the D is unclear. CDR3 length: 17 amino acids. V dropped 0 bases and J dropped 0 bases, with 13 bases sitting between them. Germline values: CDR1 SGHNT, CDR2 YYREEE (reference sequence). The CDR3 protein is CASSLASGADSGNTIYF. DNA for the CDR3: TGTGCCAGCAGCTTGGCTAGCGGCGCCGACTCTGGAAACACCATATATTTT.

The chain is built from TRBV4-3 and TRBJ1-1, with 7 bases fitting TRBD1. Trimming removed 0 bases from V and 3 bases from J; junction bases left unmatched: 7. The CDR3 length is 16 residues. The V gene's germline CDR1 is LGHNA and CDR2 YSLEER. The CDR3 loop is CASSQDETGRDTEAFF. CDR3 in DNA: TGCGCCAGCAGCCAAGATGAGACAGGGCGAGACACTGAAGCTTTCTTT.

This chain uses TRBV6-5 with TRBJ1-5; TRBD1 matches at 10 bases. The CDR3 is 14 residues long. Germline values: CDR1 MNHEY, CDR2 SVGAGI. J lost 2 bases, V lost 6 bases, and 1 base had no gene match. CDR3 sequence (DNA): TGTGCCAGCAGAGGGACAGGGGGCAATCAGCCCCAGCATTTT. This sequence encodes CASRGTGGNQPQHF.

The chain has TRBV3-1 (or the pseudogene TRBV3-2) and TRBJ1-1, with 7 bases that match TRBD1. This CDR3 is 13 amino acids long. Trimming at V came to 6 bases and at J to 2 bases, leaving 3 bases not matched to a gene. Germline lookup yields CDR1 LGHDT and CDR2 YNNKEL (reference sequence). The CDR3 sequence: CASRQGPNTEAFF. The CDR3 bases are TGTGCCAGCAGACAGGGGCCAAACACTGAAGCTTTCTTT.

V is TRBV6-2 or TRBV6-3 and J is TRBJ2-7; 7 bases are a match to TRBD1. CDR3 length: 13 amino acids. The germline V gene has CDR1 MNHEY and CDR2 SVGEGT. V shed 2 bases and J 3 bases; nucleotides not matched to a gene: 1. The CDR3 sequence is CASSYTGDYEQYF. For the CDR3, the DNA is TGTGCCAGCAGTTACACAGGGGACTACGAGCAGTACTTC.

This clone was counted only a few times. The chain couples TRBV3-1 (or the pseudogene TRBV3-2) to TRBJ2-7, with D tentatively TRBD2 (5 bases). V was cut by 0 bases and J by 1 base, with 16 bases left in between. This CDR3 has 17 residues. In germline, CDR1 is LGHDT, CDR2 YNNKEL (reference sequence). CDR3 nucleotide sequence: TGTGCCAGCAGCCAAGATCGTTCGAGCGGAGATTCCTACGAGCAGTACTTC. Translating it yields CASSQDRSSGDSYEQYF.

The chain has TRBV5-1 and TRBJ2-7, with 7 bases lining up with TRBD1. The CDR3 contains 14 residues. Looked up from germline, CDR1 is SGHRS and CDR2 is YFSETQ. The J segment lost 7 bases and the V segment lost 0 bases, leaving 7 bases of the junction unmatched. The CDR3 is CASSLGDSDQEQYF. CDR3 sequence (DNA): TGCGCCAGCAGCTTGGGGGACAGCGATCAAGAGCAGTACTTC.

The chain carries TRBV6-2 or TRBV6-3 and TRBJ1-5, with TRBD1 as a possible D gene (6 bases). Per germline, CDR1 MNHEY and CDR2 SVGEGT. There are 16 residues in the CDR3. V dropped 6 bases and J dropped 3 bases, with 18 bases sitting between them. CDR3 in DNA: TGTGCCAGCAGCCGAGTCCGACAGGATTACAATCAGCCCCAGCATTTT. Translation: CASSRVRQDYNQPQHF.

The rearrangement joins TRBV19 to TRBJ1-5; 9 nucleotides agree with TRBD1. Germline assignment: CDR1 LNHDA and CDR2 SQIVND (reference sequence). The V gene end was trimmed by 5 bases and the J gene end by 7 bases; junction bases not matched to a gene: 6. This CDR3 region has 14 residues. The chain's CDR3 is CASSPGQGVQPQHF. The CDR3 DNA is TGTGCCAGTAGTCCGGGACAGGGCGTACAGCCCCAGCATTTT.